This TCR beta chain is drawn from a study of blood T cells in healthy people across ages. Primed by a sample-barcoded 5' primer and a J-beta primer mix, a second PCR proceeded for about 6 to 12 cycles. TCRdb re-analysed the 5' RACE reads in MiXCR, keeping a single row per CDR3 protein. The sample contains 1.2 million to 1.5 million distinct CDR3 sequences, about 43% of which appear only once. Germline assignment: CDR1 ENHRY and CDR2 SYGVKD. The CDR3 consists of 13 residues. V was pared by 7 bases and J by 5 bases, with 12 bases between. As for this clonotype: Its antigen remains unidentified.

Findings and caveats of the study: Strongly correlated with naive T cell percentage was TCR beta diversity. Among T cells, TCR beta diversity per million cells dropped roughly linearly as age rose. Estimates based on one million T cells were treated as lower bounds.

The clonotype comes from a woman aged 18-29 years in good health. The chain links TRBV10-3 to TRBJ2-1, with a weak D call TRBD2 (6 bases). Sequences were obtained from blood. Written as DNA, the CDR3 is TGTGCCATCACCAGCGGGCAGAACAATGAGCAGTTCTTC. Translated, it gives CAITSGQNNEQFF.